This TCR beta chain was identified during a study of blood T cell repertoires in COVID-19. In the study overall: COVID-19 samples collected from the United States, Italy and Spain covered acute and convalescent phases.

Per the germline V gene, CDR1 is LGHDT and CDR2 is YNNKEL (reference sequence). There are 15 residues in the CDR3. V gave up 4 bases and J gave up 4 bases, with 16 bases separating them. In the original workflow: Using reference gene primer amplification, nucleated cell counts were estimated. TCRdb's table, derived via immunoSEQ multiplex PCR, lists solely in-frame clones and lacks some. V, J and clone size derive from that table, while D and trimming were established from the DNA sequence. This table holds some 170,000 clones, 84% found once. Recruits, aged roughly 18 to 100 years, lived in approximately 26 US areas. The study counted Cohort 3 donors as recovered given two negative PCRs, clearance, or symptom resolution.

The clonotype originates from a middle-aged man who had recovered from COVID-19. The specimen sequenced was PBMCs or T cells enriched from blood (not recorded which). V gene TRBV3-1 (or the pseudogene TRBV3-2) combines with J gene TRBJ1-1; D is possibly TRBD1 (6 bases). This CDR3 is CASSLTGPRGTEAFF. CDR3 coding DNA: TGTGCCAGCAGCCTAACTGGACCCAGGGGCACTGAAGCTTTCTTT.